Listed below are T cell receptor beta chains from one sample, sequenced in a study of T cell responses to AZD1222 COVID-19 vaccine. TCRdb's table, derived via immunoSEQ multiplex PCR, lists solely in-frame clones and lacks some. The sample carries roughly 130,000 clones, 85% to 90% recorded once. The sample in question was peripheral blood, obtained on day 0 of AZD1222 vaccination. The source of these receptors is an adult in good health. Each CDR3 is given with its conserved first and last residue. The D gene is left open where the match is weak. Size is stated for part of the rows, as once, few or many counts, or as a class when the clone is expanded.

D: -
V: TRBV10-3
size: once
J: TRBJ2-2
CDR3: CAISEEANTGELFF
DNA: TGTGCCATCAGTGAGGAGGCGAACACCGGGGAGCTGTTTTTT

D: -
V: TRBV5-1
size: -
J: TRBJ2-2
CDR3: CASSFSPSRSGGELFF
DNA: TGCGCCAGCAGCTTTTCCCCATCCCGAAGCGGCGGGGAGCTGTTTTTT

D: -
V: TRBV2
size: -
J: TRBJ1-6
CDR3: CASSGTTARSLHF
DNA: TGTGCCAGCAGTGGGACGACAGCGCGATCCCTCCACTTT

D: TRBD2
V: TRBV29-1
size: once
J: TRBJ2-3
CDR3: CSVSGLGRSDTQYF
DNA: TGCAGCGTCTCAGGACTAGGAAGGTCAGATACGCAGTATTTT

D: TRBD1
V: TRBV7-2
size: -
J: TRBJ1-1
CDR3: CASSNTGGRTEAFF
DNA: TGTGCCAGCAGCAATACAGGGGGCAGGACTGAAGCTTTCTTT

D: -
V: TRBV27
size: once
J: TRBJ1-6
CDR3: CASSPYGRSSYNSPLHF
DNA: TGTGCCAGCAGCCCATACGGACGGAGCTCCTATAATTCACCCCTCCACTTT

D: -
V: TRBV27
size: -
J: TRBJ1-1
CDR3: CASSLFGRSTEAFF
DNA: TGTGCCAGCAGTTTATTCGGGAGGAGCACTGAAGCTTTCTTT

D: TRBD1
V: TRBV19
size: -
J: TRBJ2-7
CDR3: CASSMTGSGYEQYF
DNA: TGTGCCAGTAGTATGACAGGGTCTGGTTACGAGCAGTACTTC

D: -
V: TRBV6-1
size: -
J: TRBJ1-5
CDR3: CASSDPQTGNQPQHF
DNA: TGTGCCAGCAGTGACCCGCAAACAGGGAATCAGCCCCAGCATTTT

D: -
V: TRBV7-8
size: -
J: TRBJ2-7
CDR3: CASSLEAGAYEQYF
DNA: TGTGCCAGCAGCTTAGAGGCAGGGGCCTACGAGCAGTACTTC

D: -
V: TRBV5-1
size: -
J: TRBJ2-7
CDR3: CASSLETWQDEQYF
DNA: TGCGCCAGCAGCTTGGAAACGTGGCAGGACGAGCAGTACTTC

D: -
V: TRBV7-2
size: -
J: TRBJ2-6
CDR3: CASSLDAGAGANVLTF
DNA: TGTGCCAGCAGCTTAGACGCAGGGGCTGGGGCCAACGTCCTGACTTTC

D: -
V: TRBV27
size: -
J: TRBJ1-3
CDR3: CASSLTPPAGSGNTIYF
DNA: TGTGCCAGCAGTTTAACCCCACCGGCGGGCTCTGGAAACACCATATATTTT

D: -
V: TRBV12-3/TRBV12-4
size: -
J: TRBJ1-6
CDR3: CASSLGVGPLHF
DNA: TGTGCCAGCAGCTTGGGGGTTGGACCCCTCCACTTT

D: -
V: TRBV30
size: -
J: TRBJ1-2
CDR3: CAWRTYGYTF
DNA: TGTGCCTGGCGGACTTATGGCTACACCTTC

D: -
V: TRBV28
size: -
J: TRBJ1-5
CDR3: CASSLRSSNQPQHF
DNA: TGTGCCAGCAGTTTGCGGTCTAGCAATCAGCCCCAGCATTTT

D: -
V: TRBV5-1
size: -
J: TRBJ2-7
CDR3: CASSFGRPYEQYF
DNA: TGCGCCAGCAGCTTCGGGCGGCCCTACGAGCAGTACTTC

D: TRBD2
V: TRBV9
size: few
J: TRBJ2-1
CDR3: CASSVDGLAGGSSYNEQFF
DNA: TGTGCCAGCAGCGTAGACGGACTAGCGGGTGGGAGCTCCTACAATGAGCAGTTCTTC

D: TRBD1
V: TRBV7-9
size: few
J: TRBJ1-6
CDR3: CASKRGPDSPLHF
DNA: TGTGCCAGCAAAAGGGGGCCGGATTCACCCCTCCACTTT

D: TRBD1
V: TRBV2
size: -
J: TRBJ2-5
CDR3: CASRDRGTQYF
DNA: TGTGCCAGCAGGGACAGGGGGACCCAGTACTTC

D: -
V: TRBV7-2
size: -
J: TRBJ1-3
CDR3: CASSAGTVYSGNTIYF
DNA: TGTGCCAGCAGCGCCGGGACGGTCTACTCTGGAAACACCATATATTTT

D: TRBD1
V: TRBV5-1
size: -
J: TRBJ2-5
CDR3: CASSLGQGEETQYF
DNA: TGCGCCAGCAGCTTGGGCCAGGGGGAAGAGACCCAGTACTTC

D: -
V: TRBV9
size: -
J: TRBJ2-2
CDR3: CASSVPGELFF
DNA: TGTGCCAGCAGCGTTCCCGGGGAGCTGTTTTTT

D: -
V: TRBV7-6
size: -
J: TRBJ1-1
CDR3: CASSRIDSQDTEAFF
DNA: TGTGCCAGCAGCCGAATTGACAGTCAGGACACTGAAGCTTTCTTT

D: -
V: TRBV10-3
size: -
J: TRBJ2-7
CDR3: CATSRGGYEQYF
DNA: TGTGCCACCTCAAGGGGAGGCTACGAGCAGTACTTC

D: -
V: TRBV11-3
size: -
J: TRBJ2-2
CDR3: CASSLGRTDGELFF
DNA: TGTGCCAGCAGCCTAGGGAGGACAGACGGGGAGCTGTTTTTT

D: -
V: TRBV2
size: -
J: TRBJ2-4
CDR3: CASSEWGAGAKNIQYF
DNA: TGTGCCAGCAGTGAATGGGGGGCTGGGGCCAAAAACATTCAGTACTTC

D: -
V: TRBV24-1
size: once
J: TRBJ1-2
CDR3: CATSEPDSAYGYTF
DNA: TGTGCCACCAGTGAACCTGACTCTGCCTATGGCTACACCTTC

D: -
V: TRBV3-1/TRBV3-2
size: -
J: TRBJ1-5
CDR3: CASSQSGMGNQPQHF
DNA: TGTGCCAGCAGCCAATCAGGGATGGGCAATCAGCCCCAGCATTTT

D: TRBD2
V: TRBV6-5
size: -
J: TRBJ2-2
CDR3: CASSLGLALGELFF
DNA: TGTGCCAGCAGCCTGGGACTAGCACTCGGGGAGCTGTTTTTT

D: -
V: TRBV3-1/TRBV3-2
size: -
J: TRBJ1-2
CDR3: CASSQVRTLSF
DNA: TGTGCCAGCAGCCAAGTCCGGACTTTGTCCTTC

D: TRBD2
V: TRBV27
size: -
J: TRBJ2-1
CDR3: CASSPIGASGTYNEQFF
DNA: TGTGCCAGCAGTCCCATCGGGGCTAGCGGGACCTACAATGAGCAGTTCTTC

D: -
V: TRBV21-1
size: -
J: TRBJ2-2
CDR3: CASSTPRVDKTLSTGELFF
DNA: TGTGCCAGCAGCACACCACGAGTCGACAAAACCTTGAGCACCGGGGAGCTGTTTTTT

D: -
V: TRBV19
size: -
J: TRBJ2-3
CDR3: CASRVDTGTDTQYF
DNA: TGTGCCAGTAGAGTTGACACGGGCACAGATACGCAGTATTTT

D: TRBD1
V: TRBV7-2
size: -
J: TRBJ2-3
CDR3: CASSSGGWTTDTQYF
DNA: TGTGCCAGCAGCTCAGGGGGCTGGACGACAGATACGCAGTATTTT

D: -
V: TRBV7-8
size: -
J: TRBJ2-1
CDR3: CASSLGGQGGDEQFF
DNA: TGTGCCAGCAGCTTAGGGGGGCAGGGAGGGGATGAGCAGTTCTTC

D: -
V: TRBV6-2/TRBV6-3
size: -
J: TRBJ2-7
CDR3: CASSSSGTIYEQYF
DNA: TGTGCCAGCAGTTCGTCCGGGACGATCTACGAGCAGTACTTC

D: TRBD1
V: TRBV2
size: -
J: TRBJ2-7
CDR3: CASSDRGRLYEQYF
DNA: TGTGCCAGCAGTGACAGGGGGCGTCTCTACGAGCAGTACTTC

D: -
V: TRBV19
size: once
J: TRBJ2-6
CDR3: CASSMEGPGANVLTF
DNA: TGTGCCAGTAGTATGGAAGGTCCTGGGGCCAACGTCCTGACTTTC

D: TRBD1
V: TRBV5-4
size: -
J: TRBJ1-6
CDR3: CASSVQGFSSPLHF
DNA: TGTGCCAGCAGCGTACAGGGGTTTTCTTCACCCCTCCACTTT

D: -
V: TRBV7-9
size: -
J: TRBJ1-1
CDR3: CASSLDGVGRTLPNTEAFF
DNA: TGTGCCAGCAGCTTAGACGGCGTCGGCAGAACACTGCCCAACACTGAAGCTTTCTTT

D: -
V: TRBV19
size: -
J: TRBJ1-3
CDR3: CASIPSGGNGNTIYF
DNA: TGTGCCAGTATCCCATCGGGGGGAAATGGAAACACCATATATTTT

D: -
V: TRBV1
size: -
J: TRBJ1-6
CDR3: CTSSASAPPGHGNSPLHF
DNA: TGCACCAGCAGCGCCTCCGCACCCCCGGGACACGGGAATTCACCCCTCCACTTT

D: -
V: TRBV11-2
size: -
J: TRBJ2-7
CDR3: CASSLEWVSEQYF
DNA: TGTGCCAGCAGCTTAGAATGGGTGAGCGAGCAGTACTTC

D: TRBD1
V: TRBV10-3
size: -
J: TRBJ1-5
CDR3: CAISVEGQGAQPQHF
DNA: TGTGCCATCAGTGTAGAGGGACAGGGGGCTCAGCCCCAGCATTTT

D: -
V: TRBV7-2
size: -
J: TRBJ2-7
CDR3: CASSLVGGSYEQYF
DNA: TGTGCCAGCAGCTTAGTGGGGGGCTCCTACGAGCAGTACTTC